Detailed here is one TCR beta chain. As yet, its antigen is unknown. This specimen belongs to a study of cytomegalovirus exposure and HLA in healthy donors. Overall study findings and caveats: In vitro checks showed that a few CMV-associated chains really do target CMV antigens.

The CDR3 loop spans 14 amino acids. The germline gives CDR1 LNHNV, CDR2 YYDKDF (reference sequence). Trimming shortened V by 1 base and J by 6 bases, and 10 bases separated the two germline ends. PCR employed 60 Vbeta and 13 Jbeta primers. Libraries were prepared by immunoSEQ multiplex PCR; TCRdb keeps only in-frame clonotypes and omits some of them. The data show 150,000 to 200,000 clones, more than 85% seen once. The source of this sequence is a woman between 18 and 29 years old in good health and CMV-seronegative. Sequencing was done on a sample of PBMCs. The rearrangement uses TRBV15 and TRBJ2-1; D might be TRBD2 (6 bases). The CDR3 spells CATSRVAVRNEQFF. Here the CDR3 DNA reads TGTGCCACCAGCAGAGTAGCGGTCCGCAATGAGCAGTTCTTC.